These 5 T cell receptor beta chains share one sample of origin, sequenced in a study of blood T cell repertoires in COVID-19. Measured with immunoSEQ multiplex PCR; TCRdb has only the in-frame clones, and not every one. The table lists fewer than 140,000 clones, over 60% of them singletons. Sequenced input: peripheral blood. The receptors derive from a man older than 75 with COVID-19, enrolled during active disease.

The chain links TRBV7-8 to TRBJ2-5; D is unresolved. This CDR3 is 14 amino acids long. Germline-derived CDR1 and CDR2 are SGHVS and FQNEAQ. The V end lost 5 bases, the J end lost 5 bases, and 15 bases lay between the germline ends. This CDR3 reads CASSLKVRSETQYF. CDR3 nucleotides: TGTGCCAGCAGCCTCAAAGTCCGGTCGGAGACCCAGTACTTC. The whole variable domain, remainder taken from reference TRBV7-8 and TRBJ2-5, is GAGVSQSPRYKVAKRGQDVALRCDPISGHVSLFWYQQALGQGPEFLTYFQNEAQLDKSGLPSDRFFAERPEGSVSTLKIQRTQQEDSAVYLCASSLKVRSETQYFGPGTRLLVL.

The CDR3 sequence is CASSSAGPYNEQFF. CDR3 DNA: TGTGCCAGCTCTAGCGCGGGACCCTACAATGAGCAGTTCTTC. The rearrangement links TRBV6-6 to TRBJ2-1, with a tentative D call TRBD2 (6 bases). Trimming left V 8 bases short and J 2 bases short, with 13 bases between. Germline values: CDR1 MNHNY, CDR2 SVGAGI (reference sequence). CDR3 size: 14 residues.

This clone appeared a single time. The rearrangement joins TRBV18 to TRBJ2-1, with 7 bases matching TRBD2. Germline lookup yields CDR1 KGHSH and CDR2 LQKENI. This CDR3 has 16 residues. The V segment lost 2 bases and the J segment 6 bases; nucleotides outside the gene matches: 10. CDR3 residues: CASSPSGRAGANEQFF. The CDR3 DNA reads TGTGCCAGCTCACCATCTGGGAGGGCCGGTGCCAATGAGCAGTTCTTC.

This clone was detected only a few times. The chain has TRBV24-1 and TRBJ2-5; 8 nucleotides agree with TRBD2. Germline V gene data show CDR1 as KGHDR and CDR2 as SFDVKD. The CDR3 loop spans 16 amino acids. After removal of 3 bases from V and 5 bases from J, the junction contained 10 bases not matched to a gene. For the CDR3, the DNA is TGTGCCACCAGTGATCGCCGGATAGCGGGGAAGGAGACCCAGTACTTC. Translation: CATSDRRIAGKETQYF.

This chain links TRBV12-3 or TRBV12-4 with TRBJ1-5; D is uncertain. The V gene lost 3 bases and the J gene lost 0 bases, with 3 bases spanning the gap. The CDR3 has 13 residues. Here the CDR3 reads CASSFNSNQPQHF. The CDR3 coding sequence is TGTGCCAGCAGTTTCAATAGCAATCAGCCCCAGCATTTT.